This T cell receptor beta chain stems from a study of blood T cells in healthy people across ages. General study points: Age advanced and TCR beta diversity per million T cells fell, roughly linearly.

For every donor, a draw yielded roughly 10 milliliters of peripheral blood. Alongside a J-beta primer mix, a sample-barcoded 5' primer served in a second PCR lasting roughly 6 to 12 cycles. From the 5' RACE reads, TCRdb called clonotypes with MiXCR, one entry per CDR3 protein. Found here are more than 650,000 distinct CDR3 sequences, about a fifth of them singletons; the top ten hold around 21%. Note on this clonotype: Its antigen is currently unknown.

V shed 1 base and J shed 1 base, with 5 bases lying between them. Germline V gene data show CDR1 as SGHRS and CDR2 as YFSETQ. This CDR3 has 14 amino acids. This clonotype originated in a man aged 65 to 79 in good health. Specimen: blood. The rearrangement links TRBV5-1 to TRBJ2-2, with D hard to call. CDR3 in DNA: TGCGCCAGCAGCTTGTTCCAGAACACCGGGGAGCTGTTTTTT. It codes for CASSLFQNTGELFF.